These T cell receptor beta chains were read from a single sample in a study of blood T cells in healthy people across ages. TCRdb itself ran the 5' RACE reads through MiXCR, one entry per CDR3 protein. The table has about 1 million distinct CDR3 sequences, 35% to 55% seen once. Material for sequencing was blood. These receptors were collected from an older woman in good health. Both conserved end residues are part of each CDR3. D genes are given only for firm matches. Clone size is shown for a subset of rows, as once, few, many or a class of expanded clone.

V	size	D	J	CDR3	DNA
TRBV6-5	.	TRBD2	TRBJ2-7	CAGSYSVGRALAREQYF	TGTGCCGGCAGTTACTCGGTGGGGAGGGCGCTGGCTCGCGAGCAGTACTTC
TRBV5-1	.	.	TRBJ2-5	CASSLARLGGNQETQYF	TGCGCCAGCAGCTTGGCCCGGTTAGGGGGAAATCAAGAGACCCAGTACTTC
TRBV27	.	TRBD2	TRBJ2-7	CASSIRTSGRDCEQYF	TGTGCCAGCAGTATAAGGACTAGCGGGAGGGACTGCGAGCAGTACTTC
TRBV20-1	many	TRBD2	TRBJ2-5	CSARDPAGGQETQYF	TGCAGTGCTAGAGATCCGGCGGGAGGACAAGAGACCCAGTACTTC
TRBV6-1	.	.	TRBJ2-3	CASSEVRAIADTQYF	TGTGCCAGCAGTGAAGTGAGAGCTATTGCAGATACGCAGTATTTT
TRBV30	.	.	TRBJ2-1	CAWSRGTDNNEQFF	TGTGCCTGGAGCCGAGGGACCGACAACAATGAGCAGTTCTTC
TRBV21-1	.	.	TRBJ2-7	CASSQRPGQGAYEQYF	TGTGCCAGCAGCCAACGTCCAGGACAGGGGGCCTACGAGCAGTACTTC
TRBV9	.	TRBD2	TRBJ2-5	CASSVQTSGGQETQYF	TGTGCCAGCAGCGTTCAGACTAGCGGGGGACAAGAGACCCAGTACTTC
TRBV6-6	few	TRBD1	TRBJ1-1	CASSYSSGQGLTEAFF	TGTGCCAGCAGTTACTCGTCGGGACAGGGCCTCACTGAAGCTTTCTTT
TRBV5-5	few	.	TRBJ1-2	CASSSGGAGYGYTF	TGTGCCAGCAGCTCCGGCGGGGCTGGCTATGGCTACACCTTC
TRBV19	.	.	TRBJ2-2	CASSKRANTGELFF	TGTGCCAGTAGTAAGAGGGCCAACACCGGGGAGCTGTTTTTT
TRBV20-1	.	TRBD1	TRBJ2-7	CSATDREPYEQYF	TGCAGTGCCACTGACAGGGAGCCCTACGAGCAGTACTTC
TRBV20-1	.	.	TRBJ2-5	CSARNANNEQYF	TGCAGTGCTAGGAACGCCAACAATGAGCAGTACTTC
TRBV7-8	.	.	TRBJ2-7	CASSLAVLARGEQYF	TGTGCCAGCAGCTTAGCGGTACTAGCCAGGGGCGAGCAGTACTTC
TRBV27	.	.	TRBJ2-7	CASSPLWAGKDEQYF	TGTGCCAGCAGTCCCCTGTGGGCAGGGAAGGACGAGCAGTACTTC
TRBV7-2	.	TRBD1	TRBJ2-7	CASSPRGQGSYEQYF	TGTGCCAGCAGTCCGCGGGGACAGGGCTCGTACGAGCAGTACTTC
TRBV20-1	.	TRBD1	TRBJ1-5	CSARGQGGQPQHF	TGCAGTGCTAGGGGACAGGGAGGTCAGCCCCAGCATTTT
TRBV20-1	.	.	TRBJ2-7	CSATGPTGYEQYF	TGCAGTGCTACAGGACCCACCGGCTATGAGCAGTACTTC
TRBV29-1	.	.	TRBJ2-3	CSVDTGSTDTQYF	TGCAGCGTTGACACAGGGAGCACAGATACGCAGTATTTT